This TCR beta chain appears in the sequencing data of a study of cytomegalovirus exposure and HLA in healthy donors (dated by TCRdb to about 2017). Background on the whole study: A later analysis indicated that the roughly 120 validation repertoires were generated on the platform also employed for the approximately 670 repertoires of the first cohort. To predict cytomegalovirus infection status, the study combined high-throughput TCR immunosequencing, statistical association of individual TCRs with disease status, and machine learning. The study was designed to test whether signatures of past pathogen exposure could be identified by cataloging public T cell receptors. In addition to the first cohort of about 650 subjects, a separate validation cohort of 100 to 150 different subjects was used. Overall study results and their limits: Most TCR sequences were observed very rarely across donors, whereas some public TCRs were present in many individuals. A few of the identified cytomegalovirus-associated TCR beta chains were confirmed in vitro to be specific for cytomegalovirus antigens. In a later analysis, TCRs clustered in the first cohort were found to also tend to co-occur in the 120 or so validation repertoires, with 85% to 95% of cluster scores above 0. In the study, approximately 150 TCR beta chains were listed as associated with cytomegalovirus. A later analysis lacked HLA typing for the validation cohort, so it scored co-occurrence in that cohort across all 110 or so repertoires. In both the original and validation cohorts, the classifier was reported to diagnose cytomegalovirus status with high specificity and sensitivity. It was suggested by the authors that the approach could potentially be generalized to other disease states and immunological phenotypes.

A remark on this clone: The clone's antigen remains unknown. No base quality information exists; no much larger clone differs at one position.

The donors belonged to the validation cohort of about 130 subjects, which was separate from the approximately 700-subject first cohort. The library was generated by the immunoSEQ multiplex PCR assay. On the study's bioinformatics: A statistical classification framework was built to diagnose cytomegalovirus status from the catalog of TCR beta chain sequences. In its TCRdb copy, this immuneACCESS table keeps in-frame sequences only and misses some clones. Where compared with another copy, unresolved V genes explain less than half of these, and the others have no known cause. The DNA gave D and trimming, while V, J and clone size come from that table. The sample yields approximately 88,000 clones; around 82% were counted once. The ten largest account for 9.5% to 13% of the sample. V and J are trimmed by 3 bases and 8 bases, and the gene matches miss 9 bases of the junction. For CDR1 and CDR2, the germline V gene lists SGHDT and YYEEEE. The cysteine opens and the phenylalanine closes a CDR3 of 15 amino acids. The retained sequence is limited to the CDR3, 45 bases, with the frame set at the first base.

The receptor was isolated from a woman aged 18-29 years in good health and CMV-seropositive. The rearrangement joined TRBV5-6 to TRBJ1-4, and 8 junction bases match TRBD1. Sequencing input: PBMCs. The sequenced DNA is TGTGCCAGCAGCTGGACAGGGCCGGGTTGGGAAAAACTGTTTTTT. Protein translation: CASSWTGPGWEKLFF.